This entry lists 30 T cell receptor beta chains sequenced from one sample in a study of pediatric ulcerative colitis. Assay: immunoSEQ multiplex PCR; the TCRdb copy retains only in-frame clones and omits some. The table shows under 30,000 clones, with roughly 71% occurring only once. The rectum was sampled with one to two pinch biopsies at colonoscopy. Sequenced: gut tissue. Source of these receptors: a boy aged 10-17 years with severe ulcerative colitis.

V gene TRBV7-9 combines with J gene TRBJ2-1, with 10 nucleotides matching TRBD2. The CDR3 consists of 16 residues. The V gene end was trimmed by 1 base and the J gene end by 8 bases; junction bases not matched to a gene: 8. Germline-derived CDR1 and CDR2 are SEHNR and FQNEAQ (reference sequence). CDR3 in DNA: TGTGCCAGCAGCTTAGTCGGGGGGACTAGCGCCGATGAGCAGTTCTTC. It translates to CASSLVGGTSADEQFF.

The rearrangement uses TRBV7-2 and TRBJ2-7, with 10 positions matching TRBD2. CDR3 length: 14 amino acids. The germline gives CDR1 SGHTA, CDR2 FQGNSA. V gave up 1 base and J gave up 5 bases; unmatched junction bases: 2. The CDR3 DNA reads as TGTGCCAGCAGCTTAGAGCGGGAGGGCCACGAGCAGTACTTC. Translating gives CASSLEREGHEQYF. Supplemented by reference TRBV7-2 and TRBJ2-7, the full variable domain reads GAGVSQSPSNKVTEKGKDVELRCDPISGHTALYWYRQSLGQGLEFLIYFQGNSAPDKSGLPSDRFSAERTGGSVSTLTIQRTQQEDSAVYLCASSLEREGHEQYFGPGTRLTVT.

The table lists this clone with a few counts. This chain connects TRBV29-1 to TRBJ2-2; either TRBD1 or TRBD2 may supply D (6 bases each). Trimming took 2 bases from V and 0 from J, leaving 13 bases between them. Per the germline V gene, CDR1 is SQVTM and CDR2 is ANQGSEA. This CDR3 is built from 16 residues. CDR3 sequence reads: CSVETRDTSNTGELFF. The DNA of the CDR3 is TGCAGCGTTGAAACGCGGGACACATCGAACACCGGGGAGCTGTTTTTT.

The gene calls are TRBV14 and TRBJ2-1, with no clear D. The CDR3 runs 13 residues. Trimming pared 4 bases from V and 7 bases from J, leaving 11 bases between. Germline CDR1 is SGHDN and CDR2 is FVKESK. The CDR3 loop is CASSRRIGNEQFF. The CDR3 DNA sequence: TGTGCCAGCAGCCGCCGGATAGGAAATGAGCAGTTCTTC.

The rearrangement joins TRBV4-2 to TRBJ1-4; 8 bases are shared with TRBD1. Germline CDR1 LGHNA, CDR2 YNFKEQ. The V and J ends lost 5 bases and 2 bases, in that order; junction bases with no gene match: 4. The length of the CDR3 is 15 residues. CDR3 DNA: TGTGCCAGCAGCTTGAGGACAGGGACTAATGAAAAACTGTTTTTT. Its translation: CASSLRTGTNEKLFF.

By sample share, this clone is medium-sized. This chain's CDR3 is CASSLTNYGYTF. As DNA, the CDR3 is TGCGCCAGCAGCTTGACAAACTATGGCTACACCTTC. The chain has TRBV5-1 and TRBJ1-2; unclear D gene. The CDR3 sequence is 12 residues long. Germline CDR1 is SGHRS and CDR2 is YFSETQ. The ends were cut back, 1 base at V and 2 bases at J, with 3 bases in the middle.

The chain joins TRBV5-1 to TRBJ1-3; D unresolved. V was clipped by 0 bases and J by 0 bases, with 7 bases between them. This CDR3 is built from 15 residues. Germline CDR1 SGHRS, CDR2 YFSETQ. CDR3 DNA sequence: TGCGCCAGCAGCTTGGTAGGCCTCTCTGGAAACACCATATATTTT. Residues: CASSLVGLSGNTIYF.

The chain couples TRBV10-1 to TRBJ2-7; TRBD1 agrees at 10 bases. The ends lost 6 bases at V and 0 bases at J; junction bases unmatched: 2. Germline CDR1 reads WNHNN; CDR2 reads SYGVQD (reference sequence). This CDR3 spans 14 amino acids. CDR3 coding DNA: TGCGCCAGCAGCGGACAGGGGGGCTCCTACGAGCAGTACTTC. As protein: CASSGQGGSYEQYF.

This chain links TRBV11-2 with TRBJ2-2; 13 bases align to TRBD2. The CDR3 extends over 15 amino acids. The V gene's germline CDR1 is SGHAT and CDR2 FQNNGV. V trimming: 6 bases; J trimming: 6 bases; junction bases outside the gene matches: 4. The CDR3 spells CASRPGLAGSGELFF. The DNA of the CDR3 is TGTGCCAGCAGACCGGGACTAGCGGGATCCGGGGAGCTGTTTTTT. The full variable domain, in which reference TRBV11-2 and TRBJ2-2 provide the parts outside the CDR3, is EAGVAQSPRYKIIEKRQSVAFWCNPISGHATLYWYQQILGQGPKLLIQFQNNGVVDDSQLPKDRFSAERLKGVDSTLKIQPAKLEDSAVYLCASRPGLAGSGELFFGEGSRLTVL.

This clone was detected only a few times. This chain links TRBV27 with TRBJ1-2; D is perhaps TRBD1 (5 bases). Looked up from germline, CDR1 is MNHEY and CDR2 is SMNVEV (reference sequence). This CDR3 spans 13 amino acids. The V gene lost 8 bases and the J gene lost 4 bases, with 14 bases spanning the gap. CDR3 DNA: TGTGCCAGCGGGGTCCAGGGAGGCTATGGCTACACCTTC. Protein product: CASGVQGGYGYTF.

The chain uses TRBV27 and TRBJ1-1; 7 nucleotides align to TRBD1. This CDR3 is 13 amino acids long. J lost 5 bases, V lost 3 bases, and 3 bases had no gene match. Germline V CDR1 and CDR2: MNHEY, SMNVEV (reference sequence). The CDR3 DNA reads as TGTGCCAGCAGTTTGACAGGGAGGACTGAAGCTTTCTTT. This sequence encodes CASSLTGRTEAFF.

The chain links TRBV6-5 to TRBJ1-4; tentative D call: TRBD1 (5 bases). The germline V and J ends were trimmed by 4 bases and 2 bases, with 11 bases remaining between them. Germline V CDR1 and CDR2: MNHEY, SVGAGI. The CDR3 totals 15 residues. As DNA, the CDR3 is TGTGCCAGCAGTTTGCGCAGGGCGACTAATGAAAAACTGTTTTTT. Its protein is CASSLRRATNEKLFF.

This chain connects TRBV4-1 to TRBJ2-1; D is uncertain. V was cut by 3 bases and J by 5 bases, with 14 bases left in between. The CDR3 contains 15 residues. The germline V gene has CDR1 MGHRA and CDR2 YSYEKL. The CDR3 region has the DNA TGCGCCAGCAGCCAGGCCTTCTATCGTGACAATGAGCAGTTCTTC. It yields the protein CASSQAFYRDNEQFF.

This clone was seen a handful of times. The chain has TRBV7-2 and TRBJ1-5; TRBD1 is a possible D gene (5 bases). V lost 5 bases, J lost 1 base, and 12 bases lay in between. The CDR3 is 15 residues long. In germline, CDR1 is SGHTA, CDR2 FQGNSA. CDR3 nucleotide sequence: TGTGCCAGCAGCCTTGGGGGGGTGAGCAATCAGCCCCAGCATTTT. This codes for CASSLGGVSNQPQHF. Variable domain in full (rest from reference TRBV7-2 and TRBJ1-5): GAGVSQSPSNKVTEKGKDVELRCDPISGHTALYWYRQSLGQGLEFLIYFQGNSAPDKSGLPSDRFSAERTGGSVSTLTIQRTQQEDSAVYLCASSLGGVSNQPQHFGDGTRLSIL.

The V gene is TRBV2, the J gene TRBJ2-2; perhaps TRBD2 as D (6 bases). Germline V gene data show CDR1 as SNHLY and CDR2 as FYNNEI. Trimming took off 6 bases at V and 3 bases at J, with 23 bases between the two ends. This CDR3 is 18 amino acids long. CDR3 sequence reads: CASRKGAGRTGDTGELFF. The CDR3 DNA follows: TGTGCCAGCAGGAAAGGGGCAGGACGTACGGGAGACACCGGGGAGCTGTTTTTT.

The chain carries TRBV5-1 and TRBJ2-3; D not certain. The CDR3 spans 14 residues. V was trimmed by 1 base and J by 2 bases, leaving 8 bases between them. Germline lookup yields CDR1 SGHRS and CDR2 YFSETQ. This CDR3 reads CASSLTTNTDTQYF. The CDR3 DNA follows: TGCGCCAGCAGCTTGACCACTAACACAGATACGCAGTATTTT.

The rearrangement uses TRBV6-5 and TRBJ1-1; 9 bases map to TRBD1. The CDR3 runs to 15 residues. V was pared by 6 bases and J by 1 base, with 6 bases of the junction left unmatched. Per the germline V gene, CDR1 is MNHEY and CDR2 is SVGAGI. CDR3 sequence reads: CASRRGQGWNTEAFF. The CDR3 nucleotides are TGTGCCAGCAGAAGGGGACAGGGATGGAACACTGAAGCTTTCTTT.

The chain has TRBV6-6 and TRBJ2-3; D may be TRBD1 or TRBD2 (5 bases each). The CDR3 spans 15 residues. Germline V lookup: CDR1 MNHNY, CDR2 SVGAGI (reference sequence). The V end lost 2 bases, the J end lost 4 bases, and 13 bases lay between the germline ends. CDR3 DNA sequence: TGTGCCAGCAGTTACGCCTTTCAGGGAGCAGATACGCAGTATTTT. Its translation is CASSYAFQGADTQYF.

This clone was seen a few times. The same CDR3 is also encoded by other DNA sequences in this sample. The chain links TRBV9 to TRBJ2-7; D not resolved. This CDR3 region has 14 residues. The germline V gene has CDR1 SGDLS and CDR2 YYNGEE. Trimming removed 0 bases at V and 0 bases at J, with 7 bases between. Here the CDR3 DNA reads TGTGCCAGCAGCGTAGACGCGCTCTCCTACGAGCAGTACTTC. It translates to CASSVDALSYEQYF.

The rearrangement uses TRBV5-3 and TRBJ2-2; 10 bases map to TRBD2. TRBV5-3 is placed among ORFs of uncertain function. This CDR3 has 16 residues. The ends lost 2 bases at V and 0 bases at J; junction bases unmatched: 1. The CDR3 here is CARSFGTSANTGELFF. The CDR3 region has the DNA TGTGCCAGAAGCTTCGGGACTAGCGCGAACACCGGGGAGCTGTTTTTT.

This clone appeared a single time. The CDR3 spells CASSLELAGGKEAFF. The CDR3 coding sequence is TGTGCCAGCAGCTTAGAGTTGGCAGGGGGTAAAGAAGCTTTCTTT. The genes are TRBV7-9 and TRBJ1-1; 7 nucleotides agree with TRBD1. CDR1 SEHNR and CDR2 FQNEAQ come from the germline V gene (reference sequence). The CDR3 has 15 residues. J was trimmed by 8 bases and V by 1 base; bases with no gene match: 10.

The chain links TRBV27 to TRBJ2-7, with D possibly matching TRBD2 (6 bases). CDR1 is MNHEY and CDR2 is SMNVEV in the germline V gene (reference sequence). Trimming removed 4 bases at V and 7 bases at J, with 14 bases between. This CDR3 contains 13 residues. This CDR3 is CASSWRVAEEQYF. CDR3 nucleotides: TGTGCCAGCAGTTGGAGGGTTGCGGAAGAGCAGTACTTC.

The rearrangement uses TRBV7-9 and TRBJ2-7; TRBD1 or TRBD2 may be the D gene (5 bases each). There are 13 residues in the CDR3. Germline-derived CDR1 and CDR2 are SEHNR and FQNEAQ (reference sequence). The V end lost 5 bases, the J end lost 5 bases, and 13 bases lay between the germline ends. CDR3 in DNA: TGTGCCAGCAGCCCCAAACAGGAGGACGAGCAGTACTTC. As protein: CASSPKQEDEQYF.

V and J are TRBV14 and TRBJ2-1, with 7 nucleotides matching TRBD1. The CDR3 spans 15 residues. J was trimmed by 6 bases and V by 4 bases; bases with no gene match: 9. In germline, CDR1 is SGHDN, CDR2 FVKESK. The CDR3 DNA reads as TGTGCCAGCAGCCTTACAGGGGTAAGAGTCAATGAGCAGTTCTTC. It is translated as CASSLTGVRVNEQFF. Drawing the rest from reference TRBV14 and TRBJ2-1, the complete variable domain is EAGVTQFPSHSVIEKGQTVTLRCDPISGHDNLYWYRRVMGKEIKFLLHFVKESKQDESGMPNNRFLAERTGGTYSTLKVQPAELEDSGVYFCASSLTGVRVNEQFFGPGTRLTVL.

The CDR3 protein is CASSLAFRHRSSYEQYF. The CDR3 DNA reads as TGTGCCAGCAGCTTGGCCTTTCGACACAGGAGCTCCTACGAGCAGTACTTC. The chain joins TRBV5-6 to TRBJ2-7; the D gene is possibly TRBD1 (5 bases). CDR3 length equals 17 residues. Trimming left V 0 bases short and J 0 bases short, with 16 bases between. Germline-derived CDR1 and CDR2 are SGHDT and YYEEEE.

CDR3 sequence reads: CASSYVINTGELFF. In DNA, the CDR3 is TGTGCCAGCAGTTACGTTATTAACACCGGGGAGCTGTTTTTT. The chain is built from TRBV6-5 and TRBJ2-2; D gene ambiguous. V gave up 2 bases and J gave up 2 bases, with 6 bases separating them. This CDR3 comprises 14 residues. Germline V lookup: CDR1 MNHEY, CDR2 SVGAGI.

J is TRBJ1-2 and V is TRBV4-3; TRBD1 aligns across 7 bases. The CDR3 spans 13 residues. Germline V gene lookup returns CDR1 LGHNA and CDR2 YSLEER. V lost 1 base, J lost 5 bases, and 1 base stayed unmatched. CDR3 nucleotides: TGCGCCAGCAGCCAAGCAGGGGGTTATGGCTACACCTTC. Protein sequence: CASSQAGGYGYTF.

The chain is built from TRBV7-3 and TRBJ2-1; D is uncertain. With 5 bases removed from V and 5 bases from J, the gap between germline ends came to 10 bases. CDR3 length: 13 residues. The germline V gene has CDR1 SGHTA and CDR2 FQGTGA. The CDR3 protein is CASSTTNNNEQFF. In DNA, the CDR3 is TGTGCCAGCAGCACGACAAATAACAATGAGCAGTTCTTC.

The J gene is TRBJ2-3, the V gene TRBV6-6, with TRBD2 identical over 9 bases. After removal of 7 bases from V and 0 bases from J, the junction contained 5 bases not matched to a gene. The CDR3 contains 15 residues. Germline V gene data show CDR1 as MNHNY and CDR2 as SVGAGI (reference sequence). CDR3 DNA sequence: TGTGCCAGCACCGACGGGACTAGCAGCACAGATACGCAGTATTTT. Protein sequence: CASTDGTSSTDTQYF.

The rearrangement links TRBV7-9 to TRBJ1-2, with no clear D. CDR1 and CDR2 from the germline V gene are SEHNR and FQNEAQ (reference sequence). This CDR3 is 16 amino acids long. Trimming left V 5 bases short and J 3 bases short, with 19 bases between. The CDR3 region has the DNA TGTGCCAGCAGCCCACCGGGCGGAGCCGAATACTATGGCTACACCTTC. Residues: CASSPPGGAEYYGYTF.